The present entry profiles one T cell receptor (beta chain) with its context. Authors' methods: Nucleated cell number was recorded as an estimate derived from reference gene primer amplification. The method was immunoSEQ multiplex PCR; TCRdb's version includes in-frame clones alone and lacks a portion of them. That table is the source of V, J and clone size, and D and trimming were worked out from the DNA. The sample holds roughly 120,000 clones, less than 85% seen once. This sample stems from a study of blood T cell repertoires in COVID-19. Study information: Collection of acute and convalescent COVID-19 samples took place in the United States, Italy and Spain. Sources were T cells, B-cell-depleted T cells, or PBMCs; the material itself was cDNA or gDNA.

The CDR3 covers 11 residues. V was clipped by 3 bases and J by 8 bases, with 5 bases between them. Germline CDR1 and CDR2: MGHDK and SYGVNS. The origin of this receptor is a man aged 45-60 years with acute or convalescent COVID-19. The sequencing input was peripheral blood. The rearrangement links TRBV25-1 to TRBJ2-1; unclear D gene. The CDR3 nucleotides are TGTGCCAGCAGTGACGGTCATGAGCAGTTCTTC. Translated, it gives CASSDGHEQFF.